The next 14 T cell receptor beta chains were all read from a single sample in a study of regulatory T cells in long-lasting Graves disease. Time point of the sample: newly diagnosed GD, antithyroid drugs for less than 3 months. RNA from PBMCs was the source of the TCR library. Assembly of TCR beta libraries relied on iRepertoire HTBI primers together with Arm-PCR of CDR3 regions. TCRdb fed the multiplex PCR reads into MiXCR, producing one record per CDR3 protein. The sample includes approximately 350,000 distinct CDR3 sequences, about a sixth seen only once; the top ten take around 20%. This sample was also put to use in a study of T cells in Graves' hyperthyroidism and ophthalmopathy.

The material was peripheral blood mononuclear cells (PBMCs), obtained at new diagnosis, from a patient treated with antithyroid drugs. The source of these receptors is a woman under 30 with Graves disease.

The chain joins TRBV28 to TRBJ1-4; D call uncertain. Germline CDR1 MDHEN, CDR2 SYDVKM. The V end lost 4 bases, the J end lost 8 bases, and 14 bases lay between the germline ends. The CDR3 totals 14 residues. CDR3 in DNA: TGTGCCAGCAGTTCCCTTATGTCCGGGGAAAAACTGTTTTTT. Translation gives CASSSLMSGEKLFF. Supplemented by reference TRBV28 and TRBJ1-4, the full variable domain reads DVKVTQSSRYLVKRTGEKVFLECVQDMDHENMFWYRQDPGLGLRLIYFSYDVKMKEKGDIPEGYSVSREKKERFSLILESASTNQTSMYLCASSSLMSGEKLFFGSGTQLSVL.

There are a few counts of this clonotype. The chain employs TRBV29-1 and TRBJ2-6; 10 nucleotides align to TRBD1. Losses at the gene ends were 6 bases for V and 4 bases for J; bases not matched to a gene: 18. Germline V CDR1 and CDR2: SQVTM, ANQGSEA. CDR3 length: 19 amino acids. The CDR3 here is CSVGDFSGQGIKGANVLTF. The CDR3 nucleotides are TGCAGCGTCGGTGACTTCTCGGGACAGGGGATTAAGGGGGCCAACGTCCTGACTTTC.

This clonotype occurred many times. The rearrangement links TRBV27 to TRBJ1-4, with unresolved D. CDR3 length equals 15 residues. Trimming pared 5 bases from V and 5 bases from J, leaving 15 bases between. Germline assignment: CDR1 MNHEY and CDR2 SMNVEV (reference sequence). CDR3 DNA: TGTGCCAGCAGTCCTCAGACCGGGAGGAATGAAAAACTGTTTTTT. The encoded protein is CASSPQTGRNEKLFF.

This clonotype has more than one count but fewer than ten. The chain has TRBV19 and TRBJ1-2, with D possibly matching TRBD1 (6 bases). The V and J ends lost 6 bases and 4 bases respectively, with 9 bases between them. CDR1 is LNHDA, CDR2 SQIVND, per germline (reference sequence). The CDR3 totals 12 residues. CDR3 nucleotides: TGTGCCAGTAGGGGGGGCCTCTATGGCTACACCTTC. Amino acids: CASRGGLYGYTF.

This clonotype has just a few counts. The chain has TRBV4-1 and TRBJ1-5; 12 bases are a match to TRBD1. Losses at the gene ends were 2 bases for V and 7 bases for J; bases not matched to a gene: 6. Looked up from germline, CDR1 is MGHRA and CDR2 is YSYEKL. This CDR3 has 16 amino acids. As DNA, the CDR3 is TGCGCCAGCAGCCAACCGGGACAGGGGGCTCGGCAGCCCCAGCATTTT. It yields the protein CASSQPGQGARQPQHF.

The chain couples TRBV29-1 to TRBJ2-1, with 7 bases that match TRBD1. Germline values: CDR1 SQVTM, CDR2 ANQGSEA. This CDR3 comprises 12 residues. The ends lost 5 bases at V and 8 bases at J; junction bases unmatched: 6. The CDR3 spells CSVRPDRDEQFF. The CDR3 DNA is TGCAGCGTTCGCCCTGACAGGGATGAGCAGTTCTTC.

The count of this clonotype is one. The J gene is TRBJ1-1, the V gene TRBV9; 8 bases are a match to TRBD1. The CDR3 is made up of 15 amino acids. The junction had 3 bases not matched to a gene; V was cut back by 0 bases and J by 2 bases. Germline V gives CDR1 SGDLS, CDR2 YYNGEE. DNA for the CDR3: TGTGCCAGCAGCGTAGAGTCAGGGGGCAACACTGAAGCTTTCTTT. It encodes CASSVESGGNTEAFF.

This clonotype was seen at least ten times. V and J are TRBV20-1 and TRBJ2-7; TRBD2 might be the D (6 bases). V shed 6 bases and J shed 3 bases, with 18 bases lying between them. The CDR3 is 14 residues long. Germline CDR1 DFQATT, CDR2 SNEGSKA (reference sequence). The CDR3 DNA is TGCAGTGCAGGCGTGGGGCTAGCGAGCTACGAGCAGTACTTC. Protein product: CSAGVGLASYEQYF.

This clonotype was seen a single time. The chain combines TRBV28 with TRBJ2-7; possibly TRBD1 for D (5 bases). V lost 7 bases to trimming and J lost 3 bases, with 19 bases between them. Germline CDR1 and CDR2: MDHEN and SYDVKM. The CDR3 has 15 residues. As DNA, the CDR3 is TGTGCCAGCACCACTCTGTTTGACAGCTACTACGAGCAGTACTTC. It encodes CASTTLFDSYYEQYF.

The chain carries TRBV24-1 and TRBJ2-2; no definite D call. There are 13 residues in the CDR3. Looked up from germline, CDR1 is KGHDR and CDR2 is SFDVKD. V was cut by 8 bases and J by 1 base, with 7 bases left in between. This CDR3 reads CATKQRNTGELFF. CDR3 bases: TGTGCCACCAAGCAAAGGAACACCGGGGAGCTGTTTTTT.

The rearrangement joins TRBV20-1 to TRBJ2-7; possible D gene TRBD2, 5 bases. The CDR3 consists of 16 residues. The V gene lost 6 bases and the J gene lost 6 bases, with 27 bases spanning the gap. The germline V gene encodes CDR1 DFQATT and CDR2 SNEGSKA (reference sequence). CDR3 sequence: CSAPSPLAPSLGEQYF. In nucleotides, the CDR3 is TGCAGTGCCCCATCTCCTCTAGCTCCGAGTTTAGGCGAGCAGTACTTC.

J is TRBJ2-5 and V is TRBV7-6, with D maybe TRBD2 (5 bases). The CDR3 loop spans 17 amino acids. Trimming took 1 base from V and 2 from J, leaving 17 bases between them. The germline V gene encodes CDR1 SGHVS and CDR2 FNYEAQ. CDR3 in amino acids: CASSLEYGSGIQETQYF. Here the CDR3 DNA reads TGTGCCAGCAGCTTAGAATACGGTTCGGGGATTCAAGAGACCCAGTACTTC.

The genes are TRBV29-1 and TRBJ2-7, with D maybe TRBD1 (5 bases). Trimming removed 2 bases from V and 3 bases from J, with 14 bases in between. CDR3 length: 14 residues. Germline V gives CDR1 SQVTM, CDR2 ANQGSEA. CDR3 in amino acids: CSVESGQGIYEQYF. The CDR3, as DNA: TGCAGCGTTGAAAGTGGGCAGGGAATCTACGAGCAGTACTTC.

This clonotype has a count of ten or more. The chain combines TRBV27 with TRBJ1-2; 8 bases are a match to TRBD1. The CDR3 has 14 residues. Per germline, CDR1 MNHEY and CDR2 SMNVEV (reference sequence). V dropped 6 bases and J dropped 4; count of bases not matched to a gene: 7. The CDR3 sequence is CASSLGQGGYGYTF. Written as DNA, the CDR3 is TGTGCCAGCAGCCTTGGACAGGGAGGCTATGGCTACACCTTC.